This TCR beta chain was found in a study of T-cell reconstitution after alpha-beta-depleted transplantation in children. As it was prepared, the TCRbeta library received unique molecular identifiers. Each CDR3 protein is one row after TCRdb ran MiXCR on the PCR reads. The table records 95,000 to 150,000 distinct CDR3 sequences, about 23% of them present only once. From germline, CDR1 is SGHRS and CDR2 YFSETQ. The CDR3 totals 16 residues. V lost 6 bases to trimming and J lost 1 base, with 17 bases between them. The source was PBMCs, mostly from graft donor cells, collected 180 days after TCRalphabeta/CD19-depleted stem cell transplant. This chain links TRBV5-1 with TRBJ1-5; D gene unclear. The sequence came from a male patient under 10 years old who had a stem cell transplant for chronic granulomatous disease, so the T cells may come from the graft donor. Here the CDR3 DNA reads TGCGCCAGCAACCAACCAAGGGAAGAGAGCAATCAGCCCCAGCATTTT. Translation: CASNQPREESNQPQHF.